These 8 T cell receptor beta chains originate from one sample sequenced in a study of OX40 agonist ivuxolimab in advanced cancers. The method behind the library was the immunoSEQ multiplex PCR assay. TCRdb stores this immuneACCESS table with in-frame sequences only. Part of the clones is absent; in the studies checked, under half of the shortfall reflects unresolved V genes, and no reason is known for the rest. Here the sample has 60,000 to 70,000 clones; approximately 80% occur a single time. About 5% of the sample is in the top ten clones. The starting material was CD4+ or CD8+ T cells sorted from blood, obtained in a trial of the OX40 agonist ivuxolimab. These receptors all stem from an adult with an advanced solid tumor such as melanoma, head and neck, liver or kidney cancer.

V and J are TRBV2 and TRBJ2-1; possible D gene TRBD2, 5 bases. This CDR3 region has 16 residues. V shed 8 bases and J shed 8 bases, with 25 bases lying between them. From germline, CDR1 is SNHLY and CDR2 FYNNEI. The CDR3 loop reads CASSRTPSARRDEQFF. For the CDR3, the DNA is TGTGCCAGCTCGCGGACTCCCAGCGCGAGACGGGATGAGCAGTTCTTC.

This chain connects TRBV6-4 to TRBJ2-6; perhaps D is TRBD1 or TRBD2 (5 bases each). Trimming took off 0 bases at V and 1 base at J, with 10 bases between the two ends. Germline CDR1 is MRHNA and CDR2 is SNTAGT. This CDR3 spans 17 amino acids. The CDR3: CASSDSPGSSGANVLTF. CDR3 sequence (DNA): TGTGCCAGCAGTGACTCCCCAGGGAGTTCTGGGGCCAACGTCCTGACTTTC.

The rearrangement joins TRBV18 to TRBJ2-1, with 8 bases matching TRBD2. V shed 1 base and J 0 bases; nucleotides not matched to a gene: 5. Per the germline V gene, CDR1 is KGHSH and CDR2 is LQKENI. The CDR3 loop spans 17 amino acids. CDR3 nucleotide sequence: TGTGCCAGCTCACCACGACTAGCGCGGCCCTCCTACAATGAGCAGTTCTTC. Amino acids: CASSPRLARPSYNEQFF.

The chain combines TRBV28 with TRBJ2-2; 9 bases align to TRBD2. The CDR3 has 16 amino acids. Germline trimming cut 8 bases from V and 5 bases from J; bases unmatched to any gene: 12. Germline assignment: CDR1 MDHEN and CDR2 SYDVKM. The CDR3 reads CASQGGGGAWTGELFF. CDR3 coding DNA: TGTGCCAGCCAAGGCGGCGGGGGGGCATGGACCGGGGAGCTGTTTTTT. The full variable domain, in which reference TRBV28 and TRBJ2-2 provide the parts outside the CDR3, is DVKVTQSSRYLVKRTGEKVFLECVQDMDHENMFWYRQDPGLGLRLIYFSYDVKMKEKGDIPEGYSVSREKKERFSLILESASTNQTSMYLCASQGGGGAWTGELFFGEGSRLTVL.

Comments on this clone: The sample carries other DNA sequences with the same CDR3. This chain's CDR3 is CASRRTGGSETQYF. CDR3 DNA: TGTGCCAGTAGAAGGACAGGGGGAAGTGAGACCCAGTACTTC. V gene TRBV19 combines with J gene TRBJ2-5; 10 positions agree with TRBD1. The CDR3 spans 14 residues. V trimming: 6 bases; J trimming: 5 bases; junction bases outside the gene matches: 6. Germline CDR1 reads LNHDA; CDR2 reads SQIVND (reference sequence).

A word on this clone: Other DNA variants within this sample encode the same CDR3. The V call is TRBV11-2, the J call TRBJ2-3; D unresolved. The CDR3 is made up of 13 amino acids. Germline CDR1 is SGHAT and CDR2 is FQNNGV. V lost 3 bases to trimming and J lost 3 bases, with 7 bases between them. The CDR3 DNA sequence: TGTGCCAGCAGCTTGGAAAGAACAGATACGCAGTATTTT. This gives the protein CASSLERTDTQYF.

The V and J genes are TRBV9 and TRBJ1-2; 7 bases map to TRBD1. This CDR3 region has 13 residues. The germline CDR1 and CDR2 sequences are SGDLS and YYNGEE. The junction had 4 bases not matched to a gene; V was cut back by 4 bases and J by 4 bases. CDR3 sequence (DNA): TGTGCCAGCAGCTCGGGACAGATCTATGGCTACACCTTC. It encodes CASSSGQIYGYTF.

V gene TRBV7-9 combines with J gene TRBJ1-1; 8 bases align to TRBD1. The V gene's germline CDR1 is SEHNR and CDR2 FQNEAQ (reference sequence). The CDR3 is 17 amino acids. With 6 bases clipped from V and 1 base from J, the junction kept 13 bases outside the gene matches. This CDR3 is CASSHRQGSDTNTEAFF. DNA for the CDR3: TGTGCCAGCAGTCACCGACAGGGGTCAGATACGAACACTGAAGCTTTCTTT.